The rows below give T cell receptor beta chains drawn from one sample of a study of OX40 agonist ivuxolimab in advanced cancers. Measured with immunoSEQ multiplex PCR; TCRdb has only the in-frame clones, and not every one. The sample has fewer than 85,000 clones, around 90% seen once; the top ten hold over 0.3%. The sample was CD4+ or CD8+ T cells sorted from blood, taken in a trial of the OX40 agonist ivuxolimab. The receptors originated from an adult with an advanced solid tumor such as melanoma, head and neck, liver or kidney cancer. CDR3s include the opening cysteine and the closing phenylalanine or tryptophan. The D gene is left open where the match is weak.

v_gene: TRBV27; d_gene: TRBD2; CDR3aa: CASRDSGGRETQYF
v_gene: TRBV28; d_gene: TRBD1; CDR3aa: CASSAIPGGGYGYTF
v_gene: TRBV9; d_gene: TRBD1; CDR3aa: CASSARTGGNTEAFF
v_gene: TRBV19; d_gene: TRBD1; CDR3aa: CASSPDRGNEKLFF
v_gene: TRBV28; d_gene: TRBD1; CDR3aa: CASIPGGQGLSNEQFF
v_gene: TRBV10-3; d_gene: TRBD1; CDR3aa: CAISSSGQGGIEQYF
v_gene: TRBV11-2; d_gene: TRBD1; CDR3aa: CASRTGQLFYNEQFF
v_gene: TRBV10-3; d_gene: .; CDR3aa: CAISEGLAGRIPYEQYF
v_gene: TRBV27; d_gene: .; CDR3aa: CASSPLGRQGSQETQYF
v_gene: TRBV18; d_gene: .; CDR3aa: CASLWTSRDTQYF
v_gene: TRBV19; d_gene: .; CDR3aa: CASSIFAGSNYGYTF
v_gene: TRBV5-5; d_gene: TRBD2; CDR3aa: CASSLGGTSGTGGETQYF
v_gene: TRBV19; d_gene: .; CDR3aa: CASSMEQDNQPQHF